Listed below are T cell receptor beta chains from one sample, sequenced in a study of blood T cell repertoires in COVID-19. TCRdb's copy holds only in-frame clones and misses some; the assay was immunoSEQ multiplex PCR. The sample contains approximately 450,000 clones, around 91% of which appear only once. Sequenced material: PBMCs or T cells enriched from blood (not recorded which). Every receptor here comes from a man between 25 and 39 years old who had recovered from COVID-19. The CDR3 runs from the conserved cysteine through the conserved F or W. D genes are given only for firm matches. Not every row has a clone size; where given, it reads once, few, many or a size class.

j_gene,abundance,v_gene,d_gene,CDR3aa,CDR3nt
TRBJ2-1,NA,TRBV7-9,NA,CASSLVGVQHNEQFF,TGTGCCAGCAGCTTAGTAGGGGTTCAGCACAATGAGCAGTTCTTC
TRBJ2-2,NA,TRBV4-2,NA,CASSRSTGELFF,TGTGCCAGCAGCCGTAGTACCGGGGAGCTGTTTTTT
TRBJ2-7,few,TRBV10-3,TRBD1,CAIAGTGRVEQYF,TGTGCCATCGCCGGGACAGGGAGGGTCGAGCAGTACTTC
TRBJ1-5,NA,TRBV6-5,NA,CASKGQGGTPQHF,TGTGCCAGCAAGGGGCAGGGAGGGACGCCCCAGCATTTT
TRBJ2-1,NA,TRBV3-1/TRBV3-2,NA,CASSWGGDEQFF,TGTGCCAGCAGCTGGGGGGGCGATGAGCAGTTCTTC
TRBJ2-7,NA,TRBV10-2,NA,CASSRDTISYEQYF,TGCGCCAGCAGCCGGGACACCATCTCCTACGAGCAGTACTTC
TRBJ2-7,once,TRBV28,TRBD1,CASRLPGTVNEQYF,TGTGCCAGCAGACTCCCCGGGACAGTTAACGAGCAGTACTTC
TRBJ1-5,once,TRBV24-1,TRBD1,CATSQGAWQPQHF,TGTGCCACCAGTCAGGGGGCTTGGCAGCCCCAGCATTTT
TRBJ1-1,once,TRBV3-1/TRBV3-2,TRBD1,CASSKTGANTEAFF,TGTGCCAGCAGCAAGACAGGGGCGAACACTGAAGCTTTCTTT
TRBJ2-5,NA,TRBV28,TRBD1,CASSLVTGDETQYF,TGTGCCAGCAGTTTAGTGACAGGGGATGAGACCCAGTACTTC
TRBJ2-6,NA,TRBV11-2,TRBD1,CASSAGPGQGVGANVLTF,TGTGCCAGCAGCGCGGGACCGGGACAGGGAGTTGGGGCCAACGTCCTGACTTTC
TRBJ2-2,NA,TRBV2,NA,CASSANSPGKVTTGELFF,TGTGCCAGCAGTGCTAACAGTCCAGGGAAGGTGACCACCGGGGAGCTGTTTTTT
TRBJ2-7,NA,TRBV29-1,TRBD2,CSVEAPSPPGGRAFLEQYF,TGCAGCGTTGAAGCCCCGTCCCCCCCTGGCGGGAGGGCCTTTCTCGAGCAGTACTTC
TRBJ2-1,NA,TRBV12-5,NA,CASGLYANEQFF,TGTGCTAGTGGTTTGTACGCGAATGAGCAGTTCTTC
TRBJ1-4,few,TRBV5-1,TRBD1,CASSFGQGAEKLFF,TGCGCCAGCAGCTTCGGCCAGGGGGCTGAAAAACTGTTTTTT
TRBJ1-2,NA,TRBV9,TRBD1,CASSTGTVYGYTF,TGTGCCAGCAGCACTGGGACAGTGTATGGCTACACCTTC
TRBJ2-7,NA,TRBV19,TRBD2,CASSIFTSGNSYEQYF,TGTGCCAGTAGTATATTTACTAGCGGAAACTCCTACGAGCAGTACTTC
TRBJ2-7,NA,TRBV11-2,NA,CASSLNTGRYEQYF,TGTGCCAGCAGCTTAAATACGGGAAGATACGAGCAGTACTTC
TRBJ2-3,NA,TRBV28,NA,CASSTGTEDSTDTQYF,TGTGCCAGCAGTACAGGGACGGAAGATAGCACAGATACGCAGTATTTT
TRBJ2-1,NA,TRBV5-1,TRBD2,CASSMGLAGGYEQFF,TGCGCCAGCAGCATGGGACTAGCGGGAGGTTATGAGCAGTTCTTC
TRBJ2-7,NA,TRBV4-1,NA,CASSLGWQGLYEQYF,TGCGCCAGCAGCCTGGGTTGGCAGGGGTTGTACGAGCAGTACTTC
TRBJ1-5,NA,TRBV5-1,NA,CASSITGDRIQPQHF,TGCGCCAGCAGCATTACGGGGGACCGGATACAGCCCCAGCATTTT
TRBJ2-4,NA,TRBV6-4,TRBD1,CASPPGQGIKNIQYF,TGTGCCAGTCCCCCGGGACAGGGTATCAAAAACATTCAGTACTTC
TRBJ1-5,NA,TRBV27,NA,CASSFRGFNQPQHF,TGTGCCAGCAGTTTTCGGGGATTCAATCAGCCCCAGCATTTT
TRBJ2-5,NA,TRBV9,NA,CASSPEAVYETQYF,TGTGCCAGCAGCCCCGAGGCGGTTTACGAGACCCAGTACTTC
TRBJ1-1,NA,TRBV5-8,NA,CASSFEGGGRIEAFF,TGTGCCAGCAGCTTTGAGGGTGGAGGGCGCATAGAAGCTTTCTTT
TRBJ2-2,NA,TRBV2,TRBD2,CASKELAGAHTGELFF,TGTGCCAGCAAGGAACTAGCGGGAGCGCACACCGGGGAGCTGTTTTTT
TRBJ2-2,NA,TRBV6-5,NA,CADSGGGKNTGELFF,TGTGCCGACTCGGGGGGCGGGAAGAACACCGGGGAGCTGTTTTTT
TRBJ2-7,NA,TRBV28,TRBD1,CASSQPGQEDEQYF,TGTGCCAGCAGTCAACCGGGACAGGAGGACGAGCAGTACTTC
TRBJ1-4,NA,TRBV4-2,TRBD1,CASSRTGAKENEKLFF,TGTGCCAGCAGCCGAACAGGGGCCAAGGAGAACGAAAAACTGTTTTTT
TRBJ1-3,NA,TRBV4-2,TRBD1,CASSVGGFPSGNTIYF,TGTGCCAGCAGCGTAGGGGGCTTCCCCTCTGGAAACACCATATATTTT
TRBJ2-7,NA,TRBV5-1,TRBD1,CASSARQGEHEQYF,TGCGCCAGCAGCGCGCGACAGGGGGAACACGAGCAGTACTTC
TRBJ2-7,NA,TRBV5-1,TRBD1,CASSLGGTGYREQYF,TGCGCCAGCAGCTTGGGTGGGACAGGGTATCGCGAGCAGTACTTC
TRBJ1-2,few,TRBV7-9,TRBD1,CASSLGTGPYGYTF,TGTGCCAGCAGCTTAGGGACAGGGCCCTATGGCTACACCTTC
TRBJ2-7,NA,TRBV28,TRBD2,CASRGGRSYEQYF,TGTGCCAGCAGGGGAGGGCGCTCCTACGAGCAGTACTTC
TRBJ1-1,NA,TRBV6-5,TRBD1,CASSLDRGEAFF,TGTGCCAGCAGTCTGGACAGGGGTGAAGCTTTCTTT
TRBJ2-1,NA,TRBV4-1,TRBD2,CASSPEGLSPYNEQFF,TGCGCCAGCAGCCCAGAGGGACTAAGCCCCTACAATGAGCAGTTCTTC
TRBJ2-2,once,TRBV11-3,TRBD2,CASSLVAGLNTGELFF,TGTGCCAGCAGCTTAGTAGCGGGCCTGAACACCGGGGAGCTGTTTTTT
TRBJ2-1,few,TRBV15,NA,CATSREAGYNEQFF,TGTGCCACCAGCAGAGAAGCAGGGTACAATGAGCAGTTCTTC
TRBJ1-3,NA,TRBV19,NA,CASIRGQTSGNTIYF,TGTGCCAGTATTCGCGGACAGACCTCTGGAAACACCATATATTTT
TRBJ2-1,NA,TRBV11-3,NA,CASSLGGAEQFF,TGTGCCAGCAGTCTAGGGGGGGCTGAGCAGTTCTTC